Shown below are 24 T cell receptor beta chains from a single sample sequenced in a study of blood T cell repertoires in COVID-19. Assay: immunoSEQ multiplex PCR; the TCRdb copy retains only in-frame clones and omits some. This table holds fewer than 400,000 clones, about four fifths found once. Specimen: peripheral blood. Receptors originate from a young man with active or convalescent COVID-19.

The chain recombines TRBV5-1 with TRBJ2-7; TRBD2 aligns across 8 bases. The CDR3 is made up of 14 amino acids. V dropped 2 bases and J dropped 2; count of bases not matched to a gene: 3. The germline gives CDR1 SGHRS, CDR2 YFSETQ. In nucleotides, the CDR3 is TGCGCCAGCAGCTTTGAAGCGGGGGCCTACGAGCAGTACTTC. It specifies CASSFEAGAYEQYF.

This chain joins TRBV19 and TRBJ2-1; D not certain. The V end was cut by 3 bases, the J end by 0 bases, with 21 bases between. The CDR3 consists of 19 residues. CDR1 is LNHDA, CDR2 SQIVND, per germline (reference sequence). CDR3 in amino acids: CASSMSVTSAVHSYNEQFF. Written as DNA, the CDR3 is TGTGCCAGTAGTATGAGTGTGACTTCGGCGGTGCACTCCTACAATGAGCAGTTCTTC.

The CDR3 nucleotides are TGTGCCAGTAGCAATACCCGTCCAGGGGTAGGGACCCAGTACTTC. This codes for CASSNTRPGVGTQYF. This chain links TRBV19 with TRBJ2-5; possibly TRBD1 for D (6 bases). The CDR3 has 15 amino acids. Germline assignment: CDR1 LNHDA and CDR2 SQIVND (reference sequence). The germline V and J ends were trimmed by 6 bases and 7 bases, with 21 bases remaining between them.

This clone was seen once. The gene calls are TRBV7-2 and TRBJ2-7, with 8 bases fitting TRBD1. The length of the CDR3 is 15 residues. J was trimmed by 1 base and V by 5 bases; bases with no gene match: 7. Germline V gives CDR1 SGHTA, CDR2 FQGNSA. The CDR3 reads CASSRQTGASYEQYF. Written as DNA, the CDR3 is TGTGCCAGCAGCCGGCAGACAGGGGCTTCCTACGAGCAGTACTTC.

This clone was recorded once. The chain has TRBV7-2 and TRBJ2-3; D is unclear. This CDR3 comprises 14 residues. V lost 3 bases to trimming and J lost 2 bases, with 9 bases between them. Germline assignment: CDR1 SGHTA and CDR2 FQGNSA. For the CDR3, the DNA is TGTGCCAGCAGCTTCTCCCAGTTCACAGATACGCAGTATTTT. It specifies CASSFSQFTDTQYF.

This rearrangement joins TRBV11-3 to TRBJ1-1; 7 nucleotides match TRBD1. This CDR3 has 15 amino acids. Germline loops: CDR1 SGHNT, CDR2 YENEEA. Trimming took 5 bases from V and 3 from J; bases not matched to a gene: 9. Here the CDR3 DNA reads TGTGCCAGCAGCCTCATAGGGGGCTCCTACACTGAAGCTTTCTTT. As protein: CASSLIGGSYTEAFF.

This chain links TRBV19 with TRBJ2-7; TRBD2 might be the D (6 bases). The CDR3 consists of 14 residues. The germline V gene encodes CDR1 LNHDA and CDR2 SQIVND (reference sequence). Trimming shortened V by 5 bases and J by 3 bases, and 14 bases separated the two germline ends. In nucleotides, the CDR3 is TGTGCCAGTAGTGAGGGGTCGGGACTCTACGAGCAGTACTTC. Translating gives CASSEGSGLYEQYF.

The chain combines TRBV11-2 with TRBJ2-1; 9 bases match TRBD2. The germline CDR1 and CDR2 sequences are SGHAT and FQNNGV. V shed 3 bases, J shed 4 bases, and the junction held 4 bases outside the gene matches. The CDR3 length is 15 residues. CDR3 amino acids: CASSLSGGPYNEQFF. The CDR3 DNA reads TGTGCCAGCAGCTTGAGCGGGGGGCCATACAATGAGCAGTTCTTC.

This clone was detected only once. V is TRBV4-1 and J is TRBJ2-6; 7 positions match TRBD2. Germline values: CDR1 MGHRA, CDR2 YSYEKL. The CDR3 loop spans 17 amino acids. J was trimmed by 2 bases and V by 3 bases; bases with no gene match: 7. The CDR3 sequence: CASSQGLRRTGANVLTF. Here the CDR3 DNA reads TGCGCCAGCAGCCAGGGACTACGACGTACTGGGGCCAACGTCCTGACTTTC.

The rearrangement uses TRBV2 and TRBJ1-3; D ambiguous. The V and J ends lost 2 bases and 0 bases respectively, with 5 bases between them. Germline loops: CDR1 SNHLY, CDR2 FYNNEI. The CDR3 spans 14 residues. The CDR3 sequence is CASSEQISGNTIYF. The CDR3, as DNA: TGTGCCAGCAGTGAACAGATCTCTGGAAACACCATATATTTT.

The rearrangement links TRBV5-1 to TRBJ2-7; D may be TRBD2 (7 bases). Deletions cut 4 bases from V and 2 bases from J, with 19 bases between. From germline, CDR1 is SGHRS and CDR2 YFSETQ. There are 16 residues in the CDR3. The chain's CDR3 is CASSPGGPARAYEQYF. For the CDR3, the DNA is TGCGCCAGCAGCCCGGGGGGCCCGGCAAGGGCCTACGAGCAGTACTTC.

In DNA, the CDR3 is TGTGCCTGGAGTTTTCTAAATGGCAATCAGCCCCAGCATTTT. Translation: CAWSFLNGNQPQHF. The gene calls are TRBV30 and TRBJ1-5; D gene uncertain. This CDR3 is 14 amino acids long. V shed 2 bases and J shed 2 bases, with 10 bases lying between them. Germline V gives CDR1 GTSNPN, CDR2 SVGIG (reference sequence). The variable domain in full, with the rest retrieved from reference TRBV30 and TRBJ1-5, is SQTIHQWPATLVQPVGSPLSLECTVEGTSNPNLYWYRQAAGRGLQLLFYSVGIGQISSEVPQNLSASRPQDRQFILSSKKLLLSDSGFYLCAWSFLNGNQPQHFGDGTRLSIL.

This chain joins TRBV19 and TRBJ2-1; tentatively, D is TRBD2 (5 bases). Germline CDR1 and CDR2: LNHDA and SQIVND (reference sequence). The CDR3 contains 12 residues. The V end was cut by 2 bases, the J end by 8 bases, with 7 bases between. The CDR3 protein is CASSIRRDEQFF. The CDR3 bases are TGTGCCAGTAGTATACGGCGGGATGAGCAGTTCTTC.

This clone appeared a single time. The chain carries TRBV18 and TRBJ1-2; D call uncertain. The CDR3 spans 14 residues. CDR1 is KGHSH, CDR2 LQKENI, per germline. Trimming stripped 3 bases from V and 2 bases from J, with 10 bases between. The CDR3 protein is CASSPQSRNYGYTF. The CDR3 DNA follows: TGTGCCAGCTCACCCCAGTCCAGGAACTATGGCTACACCTTC.

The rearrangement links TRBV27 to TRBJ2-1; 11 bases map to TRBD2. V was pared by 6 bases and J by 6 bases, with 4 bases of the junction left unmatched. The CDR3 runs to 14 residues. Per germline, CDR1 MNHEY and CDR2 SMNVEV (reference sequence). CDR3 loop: CASRLAGAGNEQFF. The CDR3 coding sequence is TGTGCCAGCAGACTAGCGGGAGCGGGCAATGAGCAGTTCTTC.

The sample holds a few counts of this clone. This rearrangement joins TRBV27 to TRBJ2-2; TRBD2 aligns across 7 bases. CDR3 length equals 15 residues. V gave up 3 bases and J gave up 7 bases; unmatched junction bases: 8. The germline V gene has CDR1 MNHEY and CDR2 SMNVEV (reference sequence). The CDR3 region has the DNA TGTGCCAGCAGTTTCGCGGGAGAGTTTAACGGGGAGCTGTTTTTT. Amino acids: CASSFAGEFNGELFF.

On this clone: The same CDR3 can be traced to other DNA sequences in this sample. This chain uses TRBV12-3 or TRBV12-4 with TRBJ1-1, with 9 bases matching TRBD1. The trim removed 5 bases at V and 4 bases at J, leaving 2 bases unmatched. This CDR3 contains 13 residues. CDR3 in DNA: TGTGCCAGCAGTCGACAGGGGGGCACTGAAGCTTTCTTT. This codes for CASSRQGGTEAFF.

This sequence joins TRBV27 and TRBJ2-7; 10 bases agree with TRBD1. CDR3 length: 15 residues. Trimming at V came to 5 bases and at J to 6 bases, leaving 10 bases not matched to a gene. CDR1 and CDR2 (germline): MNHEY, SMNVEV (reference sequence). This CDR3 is CASSNRGTGVSEQYF. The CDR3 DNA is TGTGCCAGCAGTAACCGGGGGACAGGGGTGTCCGAGCAGTACTTC.

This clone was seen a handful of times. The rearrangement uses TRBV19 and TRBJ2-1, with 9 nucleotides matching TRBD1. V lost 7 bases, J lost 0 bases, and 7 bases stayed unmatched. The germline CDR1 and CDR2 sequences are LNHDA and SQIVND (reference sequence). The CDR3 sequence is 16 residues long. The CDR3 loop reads CASTGDRASSYNEQFF. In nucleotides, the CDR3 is TGTGCCAGTACCGGGGACAGGGCGAGCTCCTACAATGAGCAGTTCTTC.

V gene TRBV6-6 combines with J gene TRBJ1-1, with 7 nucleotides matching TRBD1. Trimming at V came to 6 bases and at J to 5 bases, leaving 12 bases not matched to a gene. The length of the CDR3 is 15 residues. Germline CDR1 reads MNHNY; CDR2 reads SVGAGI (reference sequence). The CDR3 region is CASRTMRGQRTEAFF. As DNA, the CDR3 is TGTGCCAGCAGGACGATGAGGGGGCAGAGGACTGAAGCTTTCTTT.

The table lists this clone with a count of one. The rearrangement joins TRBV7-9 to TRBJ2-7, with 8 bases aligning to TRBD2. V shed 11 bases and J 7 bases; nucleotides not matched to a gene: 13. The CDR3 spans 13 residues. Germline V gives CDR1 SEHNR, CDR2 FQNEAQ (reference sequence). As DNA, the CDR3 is TGTGCCTCCGGGAGGGGCCATGGGTTGGAGCAGTACTTC. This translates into CASGRGHGLEQYF.

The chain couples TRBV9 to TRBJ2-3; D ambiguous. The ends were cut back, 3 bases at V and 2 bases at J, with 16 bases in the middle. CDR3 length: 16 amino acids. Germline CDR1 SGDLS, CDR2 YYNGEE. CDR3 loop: CASSAGTPANTDTQYF. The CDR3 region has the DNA TGTGCCAGCAGCGCCGGCACACCAGCGAACACAGATACGCAGTATTTT.

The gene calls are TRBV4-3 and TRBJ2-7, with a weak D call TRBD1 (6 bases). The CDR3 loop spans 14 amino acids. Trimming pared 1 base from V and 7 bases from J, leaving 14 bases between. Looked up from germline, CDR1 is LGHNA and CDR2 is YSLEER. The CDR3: CASSQGGGREEQYF. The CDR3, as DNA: TGCGCCAGCAGCCAAGGAGGGGGTCGAGAGGAGCAGTACTTC.

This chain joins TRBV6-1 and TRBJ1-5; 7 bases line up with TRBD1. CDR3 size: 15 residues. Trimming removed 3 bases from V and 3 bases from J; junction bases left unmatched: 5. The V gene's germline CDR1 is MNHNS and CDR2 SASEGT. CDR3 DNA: TGTGCCAGCAGTGATTACAGGGGCCTCAATCAGCCCCAGCATTTT. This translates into CASSDYRGLNQPQHF.